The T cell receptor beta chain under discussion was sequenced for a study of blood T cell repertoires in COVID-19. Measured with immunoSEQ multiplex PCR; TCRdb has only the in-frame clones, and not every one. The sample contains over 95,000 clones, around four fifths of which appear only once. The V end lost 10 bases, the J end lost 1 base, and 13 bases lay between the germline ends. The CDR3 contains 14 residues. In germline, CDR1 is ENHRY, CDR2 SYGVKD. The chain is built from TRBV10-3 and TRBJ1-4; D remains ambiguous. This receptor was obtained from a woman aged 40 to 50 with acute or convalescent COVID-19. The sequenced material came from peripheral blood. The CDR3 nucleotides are TGTGCCACCCGGAGTTTATTAACTAATGAAAAACTGTTTTTT. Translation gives CATRSLLTNEKLFF.